This is a list of T cell receptor beta chains from one sample in a study of OX40 agonist ivuxolimab in advanced cancers. Profiling relied on immunoSEQ multiplex PCR, and the TCRdb table lists in-frame clones only, not all of them. The sample has more than 6,500 clones, over 55% seen once. Sequencing used CD4+ or CD8+ T cells sorted from blood, obtained in a trial of the OX40 agonist ivuxolimab. These receptors were collected from an adult with an advanced solid tumor such as melanoma, head and neck, liver or kidney cancer. The CDR3 runs from the conserved cysteine through the conserved F or W. D genes are given only for firm matches.

length | D | J | V | CDR3
12 | . | TRBJ2-1 | TRBV11-3 | CASSLWRHEQFF
13 | . | TRBJ2-3 | TRBV7-7 | CASSYGEGDTQYF
14 | . | TRBJ2-7 | TRBV6-9 | CASSSSAGIYEQYF
16 | TRBD1 | TRBJ1-2 | TRBV6-4 | CASSETGGEANYGYTF
14 | . | TRBJ1-1 | TRBV4-1 | CASSQLSANTEAFF
13 | . | TRBJ2-3 | TRBV27 | CASGEVGADTQYF
15 | . | TRBJ1-2 | TRBV5-3 | CASSQEEGAGYGYTF
15 | TRBD2 | TRBJ2-5 | TRBV19 | CASSTTSGGQETQYF
18 | TRBD2 | TRBJ2-5 | TRBV11-3 | CASSPRLAGGQIQETQYF
15 | . | TRBJ2-7 | TRBV15 | CATSTQGSDVGEQYF
13 | . | TRBJ2-5 | TRBV4-1 | CASSPAGQETQYF
15 | TRBD2 | TRBJ2-1 | TRBV10-3 | CAISDAAGDYNEQFF
13 | . | TRBJ1-1 | TRBV11-3 | CASSLGRSTEAFF
15 | . | TRBJ1-1 | TRBV7-3 | CASSLKGGTSAGAFF
16 | TRBD1 | TRBJ1-6 | TRBV27 | CATSSGQGGYNSPLHF
14 | . | TRBJ2-2 | TRBV6-1 | CANRASGGPGELFF
13 | TRBD1 | TRBJ2-7 | TRBV7-3 | CASSRTGGGEQYF
16 | . | TRBJ1-1 | TRBV19 | CASSKRNTGPNTEAFF
15 | . | TRBJ1-6 | TRBV10-3 | CAISEVAGNNSPLHF